These T cell receptor beta chains were read from a single sample in a study of blood T cells in healthy people across ages. From the 5' RACE reads, TCRdb called clonotypes with MiXCR, one entry per CDR3 protein. This sample carries some 730,000 distinct CDR3 sequences, around a fifth of them seen once, and the ten largest clones take under 25%. Material: blood. These receptors all come from a man aged 65-85 years in good health. The CDR3 runs from the conserved cysteine through the conserved F or W. Fields, in order: D gene, V gene, clone size, J gene, CDR3 DNA, CDR3 protein. A D gene is named only where the DNA matches it firmly. Clone size is given for some rows only: seen once, a few or many times, or a class if the clone is expanded.

TRBD1	TRBV27	.	TRBJ1-2	TGTGCCAGCAGCACCGCGACAGGGGGCTCTGGCTACACCTTC	CASSTATGGSGYTF
TRBD1	TRBV29-1	few	TRBJ2-5	TGCAGCGTTCTCCGGGACAGTCAAGAGACCCAGTACTTC	CSVLRDSQETQYF
.	TRBV18	.	TRBJ2-1	TGTGCCAGCTCACCAGGGGAGTTCTTC	CASSPGEFF
.	TRBV12-3/TRBV12-4	few	TRBJ2-1	TGTGCCAGCAGTCTCGTAGGAGTTAGCTCCTACAATGAGCAGTTCTTC	CASSLVGVSSYNEQFF
TRBD1	TRBV28	few	TRBJ2-7	TGTGCCTCCGAGAATGACAGGGGTCGGGACGAGCAGTACTTC	CASENDRGRDEQYF
.	TRBV28	.	TRBJ1-1	TGTGCCAGCAGTCCCCTCGGAGCCCTAACACGAGAAGCTTTCTTT	CASSPLGALTREAFF
.	TRBV19	few	TRBJ2-3	TGTGCCAGTGGGCTAGCTGGTAGCACAGATACGCAGTATTTT	CASGLAGSTDTQYF
.	TRBV12-3/TRBV12-4	.	TRBJ1-3	TGTGCCAGCAGTTTGGGGGGTACTCTTGGCACCATATATTTT	CASSLGGTLGTIYF
.	TRBV6-2/TRBV6-3	.	TRBJ2-1	TGTGCCAGCAGTTGTTCCCTTCGCGACCCCGGAGATGAGCAGTTCTTC	CASSCSLRDPGDEQFF
.	TRBV20-1	.	TRBJ2-3	TGCAGTGCTAGTAGACTAGACGTTAGCACAGATACGCAGTATTTT	CSASRLDVSTDTQYF
TRBD1	TRBV12-3/TRBV12-4	few	TRBJ1-1	TGTGCCAGCAACCAACAGGGGGCCGGAACTGAAGCTTTCTTT	CASNQQGAGTEAFF
TRBD2	TRBV7-7	many	TRBJ2-3	TGTGCCAGCAGCTTATCCCCCGCGGGGGGCAGCACAGATACGCAGTATTTT	CASSLSPAGGSTDTQYF
TRBD1	TRBV5-1	few	TRBJ1-5	TGCGCCAGCAGCCCGGGGACAGTAGATCAGCCCCAGCATTTT	CASSPGTVDQPQHF
.	TRBV14	few	TRBJ1-1	TGTGCCAGCAGCCAAGACTTCAGATTGGGGGCTTTCTTT	CASSQDFRLGAFF
.	TRBV28	.	TRBJ2-7	TGTGCCAGCAGTTTCCGGCTCGTCTATGAGCAGTACTTC	CASSFRLVYEQYF
TRBD1	TRBV5-1	many	TRBJ2-5	TGCGCCAGCAGCTCGAACAGGGGCGAGACCCAGTACTTC	CASSSNRGETQYF
TRBD1	TRBV20-1	.	TRBJ2-2	TGCAGTGCTAGAGATAACAGGGGGACCGGGGAGCTGTTTTTT	CSARDNRGTGELFF
.	TRBV12-3/TRBV12-4	few	TRBJ1-1	TGTGCCAGCAGTAAACAGGTAACTGAAGCTTTCTTT	CASSKQVTEAFF
.	TRBV6-2/TRBV6-3	few	TRBJ2-5	TGTGCCAGCAGCCTAAGACCCCCGGGGGTCCAAGAGACCCAGTACTTC	CASSLRPPGVQETQYF
TRBD2	TRBV12-3/TRBV12-4	few	TRBJ2-3	TGTGCCAGCAGTTTCTTACTAGCGGCAGATACGCAGTATTTT	CASSFLLAADTQYF
.	TRBV20-1	.	TRBJ1-5	TGCAGTGCTAGAATAGGTGTGGCTCAGCCCCAGCATTTT	CSARIGVAQPQHF
TRBD1	TRBV20-1	.	TRBJ2-1	TGCAGTGTCCCGGGACAGGGATTAGTTGAGCAGTTCTTC	CSVPGQGLVEQFF
.	TRBV7-8	many	TRBJ2-7	TGTGCCAGCAGCTTAGGTCGTGGCAACGAGCAGTACTTC	CASSLGRGNEQYF
.	TRBV4-1	few	TRBJ2-2	TGCGCCAGCAGCCAAGATACTGCAAGTTCGGGGGAGCTGTTTTTT	CASSQDTASSGELFF
TRBD2	TRBV29-1	.	TRBJ2-1	TGCAGCGTATCGAGCGGGGAGAATGAGCAGTTCTTC	CSVSSGENEQFF
.	TRBV29-1	few	TRBJ2-7	TGCAGCGTTAACAGGGGGGGGTATCTTGAGCAGTACTTC	CSVNRGGYLEQYF
.	TRBV29-1	many	TRBJ1-4	TGCAGCGGCAAAAGGTCGGGTAATGAAAAACTGTTTTTT	CSGKRSGNEKLFF
.	TRBV2	.	TRBJ1-4	TGTGCCAGCAGTCAGCACAGGGCAAAGGCTAATGAAAAACTGTTTTTT	CASSQHRAKANEKLFF
.	TRBV6-5	.	TRBJ1-5	TGTGCCAGCAGTTACGCCCGGGATCAGCCCCAGCATTTT	CASSYARDQPQHF
.	TRBV27	few	TRBJ1-2	TGTGCCAGCAGTTTATCTATCACAGCAACCTATGGCTACACCTTC	CASSLSITATYGYTF
.	TRBV7-9	.	TRBJ1-2	TGTGCCAGCAGCAGATCCGGGGCCAACTATGGCTACACCTTC	CASSRSGANYGYTF
TRBD1	TRBV10-3	once	TRBJ1-2	TGTGCCATCAGTGAAGATCAGGACAGGGGTCTCTTC	CAISEDQDRGLF
.	TRBV18	few	TRBJ1-1	TGTGCCAGCTCAGGCCAGGCGACGAACACTGAAGCTTTCTTT	CASSGQATNTEAFF
TRBD2	TRBV12-3/TRBV12-4	once	TRBJ2-3	TGTGCCAGCATCCGGGGGGTCAGCACAGATGCGCAATATTTT	CASIRGVSTDAQYF
.	TRBV10-3	many	TRBJ1-3	TGTGCCATCACCGCTGGGCCGAACTCTGGAAACACCATATATTTT	CAITAGPNSGNTIYF